This TCR beta chain appears in the sequencing data of a study of T cell changes during pregnancy in multiple sclerosis. The protocol was immunoSEQ multiplex PCR, while the TCRdb copy is restricted to in-frame clones and leaves out a portion. Among roughly 61,000 clones, around nine tenths were seen once, and the ten largest hold 3% to 3.5%. The TCR was taken from a female donor in good health, enrolled as a control in a pregnancy study. Source: peripheral blood, taken in the first trimester of pregnancy.

Written as DNA, the CDR3 is TGTGCCAGCTCACCACCTACGCACGGTAGCAATCAGCCCCAGCATTTT. Its translation is CASSPPTHGSNQPQHF. The chain is built from TRBV18 and TRBJ1-5, with D unresolved. The V gene lost 0 bases and the J gene lost 0 bases, with 9 bases spanning the gap. Germline V gene lookup returns CDR1 KGHSH and CDR2 LQKENI. The CDR3 consists of 16 residues.